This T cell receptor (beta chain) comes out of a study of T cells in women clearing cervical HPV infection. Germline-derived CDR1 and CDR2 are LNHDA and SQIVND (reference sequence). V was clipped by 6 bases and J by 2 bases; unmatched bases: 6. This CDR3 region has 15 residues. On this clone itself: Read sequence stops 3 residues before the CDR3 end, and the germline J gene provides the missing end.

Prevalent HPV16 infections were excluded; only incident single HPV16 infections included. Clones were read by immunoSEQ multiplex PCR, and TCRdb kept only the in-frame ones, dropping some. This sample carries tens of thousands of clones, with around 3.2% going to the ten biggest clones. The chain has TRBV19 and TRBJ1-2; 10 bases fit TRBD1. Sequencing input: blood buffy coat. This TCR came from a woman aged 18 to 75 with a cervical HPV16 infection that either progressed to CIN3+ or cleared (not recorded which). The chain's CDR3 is CASRSQDRGNYGYTF. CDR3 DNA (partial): TGTGCCAGTAGGAGCCAGGACAGGGGGAACTATGGC.